The following is a TCR beta chain sequence with its context. The target antigen is unknown. The protocol was immunoSEQ multiplex PCR, while the TCRdb copy is restricted to in-frame clones and leaves out a portion. The repertoire has tens of thousands of clones, 81% of them found once; the top ten carry roughly 4.8%. This sample was included in a study of OX40 agonist ivuxolimab in advanced cancers. The wider study: Patients were dosed with the agonistic anti-OX40 (CD134) antibody ivuxolimab. Aged roughly 23 to 90 with a mean of 60 years, they were under 85% male. Study findings and constraints: Some nonresponders additionally presented with little normalized T-cell clonal expansion. Average numbers of expanded clones were greater in CD8+ T cells than in CD4+.

The CDR3 totals 17 residues. Germline V lookup: CDR1 SGHDT, CDR2 YYEEEE. Trimming cost V 3 bases and J 4 bases; bases outside gene matches: 16. The sequencing here drew on CD4+ or CD8+ T cells sorted from blood, taken in a trial of the OX40 agonist ivuxolimab. The source of this sequence is an adult with an advanced solid tumor such as melanoma, head and neck, liver or kidney cancer. The chain is built from TRBV5-6 and TRBJ2-7, with 7 bases lining up with TRBD1. The CDR3 reads CASSSKSYRGIWYEQYF. Here the CDR3 DNA reads TGTGCCAGCAGCTCGAAGTCTTACAGGGGAATTTGGTACGAGCAGTACTTC.